The 23 T cell receptor beta chains given below trace back to one sample, sequenced in a study of response to subunit inactivated influenza vaccine. TCRdb reprocessed the RT-PCR reads with MiXCR, giving one entry per CDR3 protein. This repertoire shows more than 500,000 distinct CDR3 sequences, 10% to 12% found once; its top ten account for roughly 11%. These data are also associated with another study on T cells expressing NK-cell markers. According to that study: UMI-tagged 5'RACE template switching yielded the TCR beta cDNA.

The sample was PBMCs from blood, taken on the day of vaccination. Every receptor here comes from a man between 45 and 60 years old who received an inactivated influenza vaccine.

This clonotype was counted at least ten times. V is TRBV5-1 and J is TRBJ2-3, with 11 bases matching TRBD2. There are 18 residues in the CDR3. The junction had 9 bases not matched to a gene; V was cut back by 3 bases and J by 0 bases. Germline assignment: CDR1 SGHRS and CDR2 YFSETQ. This chain's CDR3 is CASSSRPSGGTSTDTQYF. CDR3 sequence (DNA): TGCGCCAGCAGCTCTCGTCCTAGCGGGGGGACTAGCACAGATACGCAGTATTTT.

This chain connects TRBV10-3 to TRBJ2-3, with TRBD2 identical over 13 bases. The CDR3 covers 16 residues. CDR1 is ENHRY and CDR2 is SYGVKD in the germline V gene. V shed 6 bases and J 4 bases; nucleotides not matched to a gene: 7. CDR3: CAIRETSGGAPDTQYF. CDR3 coding DNA: TGTGCCATCAGGGAAACTAGCGGGGGGGCCCCAGATACGCAGTATTTT.

V is TRBV30 and J is TRBJ2-5, with D possibly TRBD2 on 5 matching bases. Germline V gene sequence: CDR1 GTSNPN, CDR2 SVGIG (reference sequence). Trimming stripped 3 bases from V and 3 bases from J, with 17 bases between. The CDR3 contains 15 residues. The chain's CDR3 is CAWSLERVGEETQYF. DNA for the CDR3: TGTGCCTGGAGCCTAGAGAGGGTTGGGGAAGAGACCCAGTACTTC.

Only a few counts were recorded for this clonotype. The chain links TRBV6-1 to TRBJ2-7; D ambiguous. There are 13 residues in the CDR3. CDR1 and CDR2 (germline): MNHNS, SASEGT. Trimming left V 6 bases short and J 5 bases short, with 14 bases between. CDR3 sequence: CASSPVEVNEQYF. DNA for the CDR3: TGTGCCAGCAGCCCTGTAGAGGTCAACGAGCAGTACTTC.

This rearrangement joins TRBV11-2 to TRBJ2-7; possible D gene TRBD1, 6 bases. The germline CDR1 and CDR2 sequences are SGHAT and FQNNGV. This CDR3 is built from 16 residues. Trimming cost V 5 bases and J 0 bases, with 17 bases left between them. This CDR3 is CASSPGRGLSSYEQYF. The CDR3 nucleotides are TGTGCCAGCAGCCCCGGCAGGGGCCTTTCCTCCTACGAGCAGTACTTC. Filled out from reference TRBV11-2 and TRBJ2-7, the complete variable domain reads EAGVAQSPRYKIIEKRQSVAFWCNPISGHATLYWYQQILGQGPKLLIQFQNNGVVDDSQLPKDRFSAERLKGVDSTLKIQPAKLEDSAVYLCASSPGRGLSSYEQYFGPGTRLTVT.

In this sample, this clonotype turned up a few times. The chain carries TRBV6-1 and TRBJ1-5, with 7 bases fitting TRBD1. With V trimmed by 6 bases and J by 2 bases, 4 bases remained unmatched. Germline CDR1 MNHNS, CDR2 SASEGT. There are 14 residues in the CDR3. The CDR3 DNA reads TGTGCCAGCAGGAAGGGGGCCGGCAATCAGCCCCAGCATTTT. Its protein is CASRKGAGNQPQHF.

The chain combines TRBV15 with TRBJ2-7; 7 positions agree with TRBD1. Trimming removed 9 bases from V and 0 bases from J; junction bases left unmatched: 5. The CDR3 totals 13 residues. Looked up from germline, CDR1 is LNHNV and CDR2 is YYDKDF (reference sequence). The CDR3 is CATRQGYSYEQYF. In DNA form, the CDR3 reads TGTGCCACTCGACAGGGCTACTCCTACGAGCAGTACTTC.

This chain uses TRBV5-1 with TRBJ2-5; D might be TRBD2 (7 bases). V shed 0 bases and J shed 5 bases, with 14 bases lying between them. Germline lookup yields CDR1 SGHRS and CDR2 YFSETQ. The CDR3 has 15 residues. The CDR3 sequence: CASSLDRGARETQYF. The CDR3 bases are TGCGCCAGCAGCTTGGATCGGGGGGCAAGGGAGACCCAGTACTTC. Using reference TRBV5-1 and TRBJ2-5 for the parts outside the CDR3, the full variable domain is KAGVTQTPRYLIKTRGQQVTLSCSPISGHRSVSWYQQTPGQGLQFLFEYFSETQRNKGNFPGRFSGRQFSNSRSEMNVSTLELGDSALYLCASSLDRGARETQYFGPGTRLLVL.

The chain couples TRBV4-2 to TRBJ2-1; 7 bases match TRBD1. The CDR3 has 15 amino acids. V gave up 2 bases and J gave up 9 bases; unmatched junction bases: 10. Germline V lookup: CDR1 LGHNA, CDR2 YNFKEQ. The CDR3 DNA sequence: TGTGCCAGCAGCCAATCTGACAGGGAACTAAGTGAGCAGTTCTTC. This codes for CASSQSDRELSEQFF.

This clonotype was found a few times. This sequence joins TRBV20-1 and TRBJ2-4; TRBD2 matches 12 bases. Germline CDR1 reads DFQATT; CDR2 reads SNEGSKA (reference sequence). The CDR3 is made up of 15 amino acids. After removal of 5 bases from V and 5 bases from J, the junction contained 7 bases not matched to a gene. DNA for the CDR3: TGCAGTGCTGGGAGGACTAGCGGGACGCAAAACATTCAGTACTTC. Protein product: CSAGRTSGTQNIQYF.

This clonotype appeared a few times. DNA of the CDR3: TGTGCCAGCAGCTTCGCCGGGACTAGCGGGAGGAATTCCTACAATGAGCAGTTCTTC. It is translated as CASSFAGTSGRNSYNEQFF. V gene TRBV11-1 combines with J gene TRBJ2-1, with 15 positions matching TRBD2. Germline-derived CDR1 and CDR2 are SGHAT and FQDESV (reference sequence). Germline trimming cut 3 bases from V and 1 base from J; bases unmatched to any gene: 7. The CDR3 consists of 19 residues.

This clonotype was observed a handful of times. The chain carries TRBV7-2 and TRBJ2-5, with a weak D call TRBD2 (5 bases). The CDR3 covers 15 residues. Between the trimmed V and J ends, which lost 5 bases and 7 bases, there was a span of 20 bases. In germline, CDR1 is SGHTA, CDR2 FQGNSA. For the CDR3, the DNA is TGTGCCAGCAGCCAACTGGGGAGCAGCGCTGGGACCCAGTACTTC. Encoded protein: CASSQLGSSAGTQYF.

The rearrangement links TRBV7-8 to TRBJ2-7, with D maybe TRBD2 (7 bases). Trimming cost V 8 bases and J 2 bases, with 13 bases left between them. Looked up from germline, CDR1 is SGHVS and CDR2 is FQNEAQ. This CDR3 has 13 residues. The CDR3 is CASFGGRTYEQYF. In DNA form, the CDR3 reads TGTGCCAGCTTCGGGGGGCGCACCTACGAGCAGTACTTC. Full variable domain (outside the CDR3, taken from reference TRBV7-8 and TRBJ2-7): GAGVSQSPRYKVAKRGQDVALRCDPISGHVSLFWYQQALGQGPEFLTYFQNEAQLDKSGLPSDRFFAERPEGSVSTLKIQRTQQEDSAVYLCASFGGRTYEQYFGPGTRLTVT.

The CDR3 reads CASSLAGTGSNNEQFF. As DNA, the CDR3 is TGTGCCAGCAGTTTAGCCGGGACAGGGTCAAACAATGAGCAGTTCTTC. V is TRBV12-3 or TRBV12-4 and J is TRBJ2-1; TRBD1 aligns across 9 bases. J lost 5 bases, V lost 0 bases, and 5 bases had no gene match. The CDR3 spans 16 residues.

This clonotype appeared a few times. The rearrangement links TRBV20-1 to TRBJ2-6; D is undetermined. The CDR3 is made up of 14 amino acids. Trimming left V 6 bases short and J 0 bases short, with 9 bases between. In germline, CDR1 is DFQATT, CDR2 SNEGSKA (reference sequence). The CDR3 loop is CSARRFSGANVLTF. The CDR3 nucleotides read TGCAGTGCAAGACGGTTCTCTGGGGCCAACGTCCTGACTTTC.

This clonotype was seen ten or more times. The rearrangement uses TRBV10-3 and TRBJ2-7; D is uncertain. The CDR3 spans 11 residues. CDR1 ENHRY and CDR2 SYGVKD come from the germline V gene. V lost 1 base and J lost 7, with 5 bases in between. CDR3 in DNA: TGTGCCATCAGTGAGTTAGGGGAGCAGTACTTC. Its protein is CAISELGEQYF.

The DNA of the CDR3 is TGTGCCAGCAGACTCCCGGGACTAGCGGGGGACTCCTACGAGCAGTACTTC. Amino acid sequence: CASRLPGLAGDSYEQYF. The J gene is TRBJ2-7, the V gene TRBV6-2 or TRBV6-3, with TRBD2 matching 14 bases. J lost 0 bases, V lost 6 bases, and 7 bases had no gene match. CDR3 length equals 17 residues. Germline V gives CDR1 MNHEY, CDR2 SVGEGT.

This chain uses TRBV14 with TRBJ2-1; unclear D gene. V lost 0 bases to trimming and J lost 0 bases, with 18 bases between them. The V gene's germline CDR1 is SGHDN and CDR2 FVKESK. This CDR3 is built from 19 residues. CDR3 nucleotide sequence: TGTGCCAGCAGCCAAGACTTCTACCACACGTTAAGCTCCTACAATGAGCAGTTCTTC. Translation gives CASSQDFYHTLSSYNEQFF.

J is TRBJ2-7 and V is TRBV12-3 or TRBV12-4, with D maybe TRBD2 (5 bases). Deletions cut 1 base from V and 9 bases from J, with 10 bases between. The CDR3 has 12 amino acids. The CDR3 region is CASSLGGIGQYF. Written as DNA, the CDR3 is TGTGCCAGCAGTTTAGGAGGGATCGGGCAGTACTTC.

This clonotype came up many times. V gene TRBV20-1 combines with J gene TRBJ2-5, with D perhaps TRBD1 (5 bases). Germline V CDR1 and CDR2: DFQATT, SNEGSKA (reference sequence). The ends were cut back, 0 bases at V and 0 bases at J, with 11 bases in the middle. This CDR3 region has 15 residues. The CDR3 sequence is CSARDGNRYQETQYF. CDR3 in DNA: TGCAGTGCTAGAGATGGGAACAGGTACCAAGAGACCCAGTACTTC.

CDR3 coding DNA: TGTGCCAGCAGCCCACGGGACAGGGGAAATATTCAGTACTTC. This codes for CASSPRDRGNIQYF. The chain carries TRBV11-2 and TRBJ2-4, with 10 bases fitting TRBD1. The CDR3 is made up of 14 amino acids. V shed 5 bases, J shed 10 bases, and the junction held 8 bases outside the gene matches. Per germline, CDR1 SGHAT and CDR2 FQNNGV.

The chain has TRBV4-1 and TRBJ2-3; a weak D match, TRBD2 (5 bases). V lost 0 bases and J 2 bases, leaving 21 bases between the germline ends. The CDR3 consists of 19 residues. From germline, CDR1 is MGHRA and CDR2 YSYEKL. The CDR3 here is CASSQELASSSTFTDTQYF. The CDR3 nucleotides are TGCGCCAGCAGCCAAGAACTCGCTAGCTCCTCTACTTTCACAGATACGCAGTATTTT.

The J gene is TRBJ2-1, the V gene TRBV5-6; 9 bases line up with TRBD1. V shed 5 bases and J 2 bases; nucleotides not matched to a gene: 5. The CDR3 is 15 amino acids. CDR1 is SGHDT, CDR2 YYEEEE, per germline. CDR3 DNA sequence: TGTGCCAGCAGGTCCGGGACAGGGCCCTACAATGAGCAGTTCTTC. It yields the protein CASRSGTGPYNEQFF.